The clone carrying this T cell receptor (beta chain) was recorded a few times. This CDR3 comprises 15 residues. The germline V and J ends were trimmed by 4 bases and 0 bases, with 13 bases remaining between them. Looked up from germline, CDR1 is SGHRS and CDR2 is YFSETQ. Enrolled through a virtual design, the participants were between 18 and 89 years of age and came from some 26 US areas. Generated by immunoSEQ multiplex PCR, the TCRdb table keeps only in-frame clones and is missing some. The sample records 300,000 or so clones, 85% to 90% being singletons. These data originate in a study of blood T cell repertoires in COVID-19.

This receptor was identified in a woman between 18 and 29 years old who had recovered from COVID-19. The J gene is TRBJ1-2, the V gene TRBV5-1; TRBD1 is a possible D gene (6 bases). The sequencing sample was made of PBMCs or T cells enriched from blood (not recorded which). The CDR3 coding sequence is TGCGCCAGCAGCCAGACGACAGGAGCTAACTATGGCTACACCTTC. Translation: CASSQTTGANYGYTF. Full variable domain (outside the CDR3, taken from reference TRBV5-1 and TRBJ1-2): KAGVTQTPRYLIKTRGQQVTLSCSPISGHRSVSWYQQTPGQGLQFLFEYFSETQRNKGNFPGRFSGRQFSNSRSEMNVSTLELGDSALYLCASSQTTGANYGYTFGSGTRLTVV.